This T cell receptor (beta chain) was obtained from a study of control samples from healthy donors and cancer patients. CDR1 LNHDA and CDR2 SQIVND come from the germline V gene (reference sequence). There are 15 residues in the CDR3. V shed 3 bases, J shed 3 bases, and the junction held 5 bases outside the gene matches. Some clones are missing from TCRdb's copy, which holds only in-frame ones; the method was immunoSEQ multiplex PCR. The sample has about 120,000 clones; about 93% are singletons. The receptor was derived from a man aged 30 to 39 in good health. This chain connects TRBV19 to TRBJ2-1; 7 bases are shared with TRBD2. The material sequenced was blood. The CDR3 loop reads CASSIGRGVYNEQFF. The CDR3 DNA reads TGTGCCAGTAGTATTGGCCGGGGGGTCTACAATGAGCAGTTCTTC. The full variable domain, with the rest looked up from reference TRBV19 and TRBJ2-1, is DGGITQSPKYLFRKEGQNVTLSCEQNLNHDAMYWYRQDPGQGLRLIYYSQIVNDFQKGDIAEGYSVSREKKESFPLTVTSAQKNPTAFYLCASSIGRGVYNEQFFGPGTRLTVL.